Sequencing of this T cell receptor (beta chain) was carried out in a study of blood T cell repertoires in COVID-19. About the research overall: Samples representing acute and convalescent COVID-19 were sourced from the United States, Italy and Spain. PBMCs, B-cell-depleted T cells, or T cells provided the cDNA or gDNA that made up the material.

In the original processing: Amplification with reference gene primers provided the estimates of nucleated cell counts. Profiling relied on immunoSEQ multiplex PCR, and the TCRdb table lists in-frame clones only, not all of them. That table is the source of V, J and clone size, and D and trimming were worked out from the DNA. The repertoire holds 250,000 or so clones, with approximately 86% as singletons. This clone was seen more than once but under ten times. Sequencing was done on a sample of peripheral blood. The clonotype comes from a woman aged 55-75 years with active or convalescent COVID-19.

The CDR3 bases are TGTGCCAGTAGTATAATATACCACAGGTTGAAGAAGTATGGCTACACCTTC. This translates into CASSIIYHRLKKYGYTF. The chain carries TRBV19 and TRBJ1-2, with a weak D call TRBD1 (5 bases). Trimming left V 2 bases short and J 5 bases short, with 21 bases between. There are 17 residues in the CDR3. CDR1 LNHDA and CDR2 SQIVND come from the germline V gene (reference sequence).